These 13 T cell receptor beta chains were sequenced from one sample in a study of OX40 agonist ivuxolimab in advanced cancers. Some clones are missing from TCRdb's copy, which holds only in-frame ones; the method was immunoSEQ multiplex PCR. Among around 74,000 clones listed, approximately 83% were seen once. The sequencing here drew on CD4+ or CD8+ T cells sorted from blood, taken in a trial of the OX40 agonist ivuxolimab. Source of these receptors: an adult with an advanced solid tumor such as melanoma, head and neck, liver or kidney cancer.

The chain carries TRBV19 and TRBJ1-2; tentatively, D is TRBD1 (5 bases). Germline-derived CDR1 and CDR2 are LNHDA and SQIVND (reference sequence). This CDR3 has 14 residues. The V end was cut by 6 bases, the J end by 4 bases, with 15 bases between. In nucleotides, the CDR3 is TGTGCCAGTAGGGGGGGAACCGGACCCTATGGCTACACCTTC. It specifies CASRGGTGPYGYTF.

In its sample, this clone was seen once. The CDR3 loop is CATSRAGDSGELFF. Here the CDR3 DNA reads TGTGCCACCAGCAGAGCGGGAGACTCCGGGGAGCTGTTTTTT. This chain joins TRBV15 and TRBJ2-2; D possibly corresponds to TRBD2 (6 bases). V was cut by 1 base and J by 6 bases, with 9 bases left in between. Germline CDR1 LNHNV, CDR2 YYDKDF (reference sequence). CDR3 size: 14 residues.

The rearrangement joins TRBV9 to TRBJ1-3; D is undetermined. This CDR3 comprises 15 residues. With 1 base removed from V and 0 bases from J, the gap between germline ends came to 8 bases. CDR1 and CDR2 (germline): SGDLS, YYNGEE. The CDR3 DNA is TGTGCCAGCAGCGTAACACACGGCTCTGGAAACACCATATATTTT. Translation gives CASSVTHGSGNTIYF.

The genes are TRBV30 and TRBJ1-2, with D perhaps TRBD1 (5 bases). Trimming took 5 bases from V and 4 from J, leaving 8 bases between them. Germline V gives CDR1 GTSNPN, CDR2 SVGIG (reference sequence). This CDR3 has 11 residues. The CDR3 protein is CAWGGVYGYTF. Here the CDR3 DNA reads TGTGCCTGGGGGGGGGTCTATGGCTACACCTTC.

The rearrangement links TRBV7-7 to TRBJ2-3; D possibly corresponds to TRBD2 (6 bases). Trimming took 5 bases from V and 9 from J, leaving 24 bases between them. CDR3 size: 16 residues. CDR1 is SSHAT and CDR2 is FNYEAQ in the germline V gene (reference sequence). The CDR3 spells CASSHSDTTPSDTQYF. The CDR3 DNA reads TGTGCCAGCAGCCACTCGGACACAACCCCTAGCGACACGCAGTATTTT.

The chain recombines TRBV11-2 with TRBJ1-2; no firm D call. Germline CDR1 and CDR2: SGHAT and FQNNGV. CDR3 length: 14 residues. V lost 4 bases to trimming and J lost 0 bases, with 9 bases between them. CDR3 sequence: CASSSALANYGYTF. DNA for the CDR3: TGTGCCAGCAGCTCGGCTCTAGCTAACTATGGCTACACCTTC.

This clone is a singleton in its sample. The V gene is TRBV5-3, the J gene TRBJ1-1; D ambiguous. TRBV5-3 is an ORF for which the function is uncertain. V lost 1 base and J 5 bases, leaving 0 bases between the germline ends. The CDR3 consists of 10 residues. CDR3 in DNA: TGTGCCAGAAGCTTGACTGAAGCTTTCTTT. Amino acids: CARSLTEAFF.

The chain carries TRBV5-4 and TRBJ1-1; tentative D call: TRBD1 (6 bases). The CDR3 runs to 14 residues. The germline CDR1 and CDR2 sequences are SGHNT and YYREEE (reference sequence). The V end was cut by 3 bases, the J end by 1 base, with 10 bases between. The CDR3 sequence: CASSSTGKNTEAFF. The CDR3 nucleotides read TGTGCCAGCAGCTCTACAGGGAAGAACACTGAAGCTTTCTTT.

There are a few counts of this clone. The J gene is TRBJ1-1, the V gene TRBV9; the D gene is possibly TRBD1 (5 bases). The V end was cut by 4 bases, the J end by 0 bases, with 16 bases between. The CDR3 totals 16 residues. From germline, CDR1 is SGDLS and CDR2 YYNGEE. Here the CDR3 DNA reads TGTGCCAGCAGCTTGGAGAGTCCGACAGTGAACACTGAAGCTTTCTTT. Translation gives CASSLESPTVNTEAFF.

The chain has TRBV9 and TRBJ1-2; D call uncertain. V was pared by 0 bases and J by 4 bases, with 13 bases between. The CDR3 runs to 15 residues. Germline V lookup: CDR1 SGDLS, CDR2 YYNGEE. The CDR3 here is CASSVGETPAYGYTF. CDR3 sequence (DNA): TGTGCCAGCAGCGTAGGCGAGACGCCGGCCTATGGCTACACCTTC.

The genes are TRBV11-2 and TRBJ2-6; D may be TRBD2 (6 bases). The CDR3 has 15 residues. V lost 5 bases and J lost 1, with 9 bases in between. From germline, CDR1 is SGHAT and CDR2 FQNNGV. This chain's CDR3 is CASSPGESGANVLTF. CDR3 in DNA: TGTGCCAGCAGCCCGGGAGAATCTGGGGCCAACGTCCTGACTTTC.

The table lists this clone with a count of one. The V and J genes are TRBV5-1 and TRBJ2-1; 8 bases line up with TRBD2. This CDR3 has 16 residues. Germline CDR1 SGHRS, CDR2 YFSETQ. The J segment lost 0 bases and the V segment lost 4 bases, leaving 6 bases of the junction unmatched. The chain's CDR3 is CASSLLAGSSYNEQFF. DNA of the CDR3: TGCGCCAGCAGCCTATTAGCGGGAAGCTCCTACAATGAGCAGTTCTTC.

The chain combines TRBV29-1 with TRBJ2-2; D gene ambiguous. The germline CDR1 and CDR2 sequences are SQVTM and ANQGSEA. The CDR3 consists of 15 residues. Trimming removed 4 bases at V and 0 bases at J, with 12 bases between. The DNA for the CDR3 is TGCAGCGTTGTCTCGACGCCAGCGAACACCGGGGAGCTGTTTTTT. Translated, it gives CSVVSTPANTGELFF.